This entry concerns a single T cell receptor beta chain. Its target antigen remains unknown. Base qualities are not provided; no much larger clone lies one nucleotide away. This specimen comes from a study of blood T cell repertoires in COVID-19 (TCRdb year 2020). Background on the whole study: Samples from collaborators originated in the United States, Italy and Spain and spanned both the acute and convalescent phases of COVID-19. The dataset comprised deeply sampled blood TCRbeta repertoires from subjects exposed to, actively infected with, or recovered from COVID-19. The prospective study material was composed of cDNA or gDNA derived from T cells, B-cell-depleted T cells, or PBMCs. The repertoires were made available in a free public database intended to serve as a resource for research on the immune response to SARS-CoV-2. Nearly every sample came with metadata listing a de-identified subject ID, COVID-19 status, age in years and sex. The samples were drawn from the first 160 participants of the ongoing ImmuneRACE study and from 950 to 1,500 subjects provided by 6 global collaborators. Where available, HLA class I and class II types were obtained from metadata supplied by the sample provider rather than from assay-based typing.

Each collaborating institution followed its own protocols to collect whole blood in K2EDTA tubes. Collaborator samples were shipped for TCRbeta analysis as frozen whole blood, isolated PBMCs, or DNA extracted from either sample type. General findings and caveats noted by the study authors: How much clinical and demographic metadata was included differed by source and by participant, and the metadata was provided uncurated.

TCRbeta CDR3 regions were amplified from genomic DNA by means of the immunoSEQ Assay, a bias-controlled multiplex PCR. Turning to the authors' computational methods: Within the assay, amplification of reference gene primers was used to estimate how many nucleated cells each sample contained. To quantify the absolute abundance of each unique TCRbeta CDR3 rearrangement, sequence reads were collapsed and filtered. Productive Simpson clonality was computed per sample as the square root of Simpson's diversity index over productive rearrangements. Drawn from immuneACCESS, this table holds only the in-frame rearrangements with V and J called that TCRdb kept. Clones are partly lost; checked studies trace under half to an unresolved V gene and leave the rest unexplained. V, J and clone size were drawn from that table, and D and trimming were deduced from the DNA. The sample table holds hundreds of thousands of clones, of which 75% to 90% were seen once. More than 1.4% of the sample is held by the ten biggest clonotypes.

This receptor was obtained from a woman aged 30 to 39 with active or convalescent COVID-19. Sequencing was carried out using peripheral blood.

Read as DNA, the sequence is TGTGCCAGCTCACCACGCGCAACTAATGAAAAACTGTTTTTT. Its translation is CASSPRATNEKLFF. Recombination connected TRBV18 to TRBJ1-4; the D gene cannot be resolved reliably. Deletion took 1 base off V and 0 bases off J, with a span of 3 bases between the germline ends. The germline V gene yields KGHSH for CDR1 and LQKENI for CDR2. The CDR3 sequence holds 14 residues, the cysteine and phenylalanine included. Just CDR3 DNA is preserved here, 42 bases in frame from base 1.